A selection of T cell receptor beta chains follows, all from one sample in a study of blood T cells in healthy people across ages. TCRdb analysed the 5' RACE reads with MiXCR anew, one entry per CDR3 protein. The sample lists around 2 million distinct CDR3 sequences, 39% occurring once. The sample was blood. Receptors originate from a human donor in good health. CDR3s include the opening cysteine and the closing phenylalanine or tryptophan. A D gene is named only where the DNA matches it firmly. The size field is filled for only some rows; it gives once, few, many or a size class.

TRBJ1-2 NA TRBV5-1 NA TGCGCCAGCAGCGCCGAACAGGGTAACTATGGCTACACCTTC CASSAEQGNYGYTF
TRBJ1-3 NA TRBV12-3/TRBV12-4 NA TGTGCCAGCAGTTTAGCCCGGGACACCATATATTTT CASSLARDTIYF
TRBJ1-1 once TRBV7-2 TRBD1 TGTGCCAGCAGCTCCGGACAGGGGACTTACACTGAAGCTTTCTTT CASSSGQGTYTEAFF
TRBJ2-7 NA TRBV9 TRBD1 TGTGCCAGCAGCGATGGTGTGGACAGGGGTCGTTACGAGCAGTACTTC CASSDGVDRGRYEQYF
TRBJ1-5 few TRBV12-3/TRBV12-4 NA TGTGCCAGCGCAACCGGGACTGGGATCTGGCCCCAGCATTTT CASATGTGIWPQHF
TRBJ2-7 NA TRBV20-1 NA TGCAGTGCTAGAGGTGCGGGGACCGGGTTCGGTACGCAGCAGTACTTC CSARGAGTGFGTQQYF
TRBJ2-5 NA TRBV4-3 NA TGCGCCGGCAGCCAACTGCCTAGGGAGACCCAGTACTTC CAGSQLPRETQYF
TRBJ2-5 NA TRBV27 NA TGTGCCAGCACCGCGGGTACTCTGGAGACCCAGTACTTC CASTAGTLETQYF
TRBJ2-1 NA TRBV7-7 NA TGTGCCAGCAGCTCCAGGGATTTGGATGAGCAGTTCTTC CASSSRDLDEQFF
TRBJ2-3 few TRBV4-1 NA TGCGCCAGCAGCCCGAGCAGAGAACTCACAGATACGCAGTATTTT CASSPSRELTDTQYF
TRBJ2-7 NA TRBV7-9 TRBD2 TGTGCCAGCAGCTTAGGGCTACTAGCGGACCGCTCCTACGAGCAGTACTTC CASSLGLLADRSYEQYF